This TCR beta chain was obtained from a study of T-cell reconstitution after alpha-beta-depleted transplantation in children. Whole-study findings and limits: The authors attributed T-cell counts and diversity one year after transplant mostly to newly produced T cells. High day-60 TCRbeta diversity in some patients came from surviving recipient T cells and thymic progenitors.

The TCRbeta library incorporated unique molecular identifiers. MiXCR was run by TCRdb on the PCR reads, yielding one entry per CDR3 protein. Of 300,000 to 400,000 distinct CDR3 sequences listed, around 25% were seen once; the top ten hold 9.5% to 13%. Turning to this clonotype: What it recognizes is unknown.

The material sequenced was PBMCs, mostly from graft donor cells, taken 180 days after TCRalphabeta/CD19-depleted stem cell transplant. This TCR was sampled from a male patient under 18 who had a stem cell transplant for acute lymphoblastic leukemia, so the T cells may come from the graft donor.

The CDR3 sequence: CSVRGGATYGYTF. The CDR3 nucleotides are TGCAGCGTTCGAGGGGGGGCTACCTATGGCTACACCTTC. The rearrangement joins TRBV29-1 to TRBJ1-2; TRBD1 is a possible D gene (6 bases). Trimming cost V 5 bases and J 4 bases, with 14 bases left between them. CDR1 SQVTM and CDR2 ANQGSEA come from the germline V gene. This CDR3 contains 13 residues.